The entry below describes one T cell receptor (beta chain). This receptor's antigen is unknown. Base qualities are missing; no much larger clone stands one base away. The donors were healthy, HIV-negative adults who had no recently reported acute infections or vaccinations. Only Caucasian adults living in Nashville, Tennessee, USA were represented among the donors. CD4+ T cells were enriched by magnetic negative selection, after which naive cells were positively selected on CD45RA and the negative fraction was taken as the memory subset. Blood was obtained by leukapheresis, after which PBMCs were separated by Ficoll-Histopaque density gradient centrifugation and cryopreserved in liquid nitrogen vapor phase. Analytical flow cytometry was used to check the purity and quantity of each magnetically sorted T cell population. From each sorted fraction, genomic DNA was isolated and quantified by UV absorbance on a Nanodrop 2000c.

TCR CDR3 regions were amplified from genomic DNA by multiplex PCR using the deep immunoSEQ assay. Extracted genomic DNA from each cell subset was distributed evenly across all wells of several immunoSEQ 96-well plates, and each plate was treated as a replicate. For sorted subsets, each replicate PCR was loaded with about 200 ng genomic DNA, equivalent to approximately 27,000 T cell genomes. Purified libraries were quantified with a Qubit 3.0 fluorometer, sized on a Bioanalyzer 2100, and re-quantified with the KAPA Library Quantification kit. Every immunoSEQ 96-well plate was sequenced on a dedicated single-read 150-cycle Illumina NextSeq 550 flow cell. Per the authors' processing: The immunoSEQ output contained only junctional sequences without quality scores, so filtering could not match that applied to full-length reads. To assign V/J genes and CDR3, sequences were annotated using PyIR, a Python wrapper for IgBLAST v1.9, with IMGT germline references. Reads were filtered out if the reads had weak V/J assignments (E-value above 1e-6), no CDR3, stop codons, out-of-frame junctions, or ambiguous translated residues. V3J clonotypes were defined as sequences sharing an identical inferred V gene, J gene, and CDR3 amino acid sequence. Percentage overlap between repertoires was computed as shared unique clonotypes divided by the size of the smaller repertoire. Repertoire richness was assessed with RTK rarefaction, the Chao1 estimator, and Recon v2.1 estimates of unobserved clonotypes. For all TCRbeta clonotypes obtained by the gDNA method from a few donors, generation probabilities were computed with OLGA. TCRdb holds this immuneACCESS table with in-frame rearrangements only. Some clones are missing; in checked studies, unresolved V genes explain under half, and the rest has no known cause. V, J and clone size were drawn from that table, and D and trimming were deduced from the DNA. The sample has about 600,000 clones on record, about 96% of them singletons. About 0.06% of the sample is taken by the ten largest.

The data are from a study of shared clonotypes between healthy human individuals (TCRdb year 2020). Turning to the overall study: The cohort included a few men and two women between 18 and 49 years of age. Each donor's leukapheresis produced roughly between roughly 0.85 and 9.5 billion PBMCs. Per donor, three plates each were used for CD4 naive and CD4 memory, two for CD8 naive, and one for CD8 memory. To increase sequencing depth and limit assay-specific biases, different laboratories used diverse techniques to prepare libraries and sequence TCR repertoires. To estimate repertoire size and how much clonotypes are shared between individuals, the study performed deep sequencing of blood TCR repertoires from about 5 healthy adults. Results the study describes overall, beyond this receptor: Rarefaction of sorted-subset datasets indicated incomplete sequencing despite the large sequencing depth. The small number of donors limited the genetic and exposure-history diversity represented. Pairwise subsampling led to the expectation that sequencing depth would affect the degree of clonotype sharing among donors. When several donors were compared, the shared fraction of clonotypes was around 5% for naive CD4, 3.5% to 4% for naive CD8, 2.3% for memory CD4, and roughly 0.4% for memory CD8. Larger estimated clonotype richness was generally found for naive subsets than for memory subsets. Sampling was restricted to blood, and TCR repertoires in tissues likely differ from the TCR repertoires found in blood. Higher generation probabilities were observed for clonotypes shared by all four sorted-subset donors than for non-shared clonotypes.

The CDR3, from cysteine to phenylalanine, totals 13 residues. Just the 39-base CDR3 DNA is kept, in frame starting at base 1. The germline V gene (reference sequence) yields SGHNT for CDR1 and YYREEE for CDR2. V is reduced by 9 bases and J by 5 bases, leaving a spacing of 17 bases between them. The TCR sequence derives from a young woman in good health. The rearrangement joined TRBV5-4 to TRBJ2-5; the D segment could be TRBD1, given 6 matching bases. The sequenced sample consisted of naive CD4+ T cells sorted from blood. This sample's cell subset or site label indicates: CD45RA+ positively selected. The CDR3: CATTTQGMETQYF. Read as DNA, the sequence is TGTGCCACTACCACCCAGGGGATGGAGACCCAGTACTTC.